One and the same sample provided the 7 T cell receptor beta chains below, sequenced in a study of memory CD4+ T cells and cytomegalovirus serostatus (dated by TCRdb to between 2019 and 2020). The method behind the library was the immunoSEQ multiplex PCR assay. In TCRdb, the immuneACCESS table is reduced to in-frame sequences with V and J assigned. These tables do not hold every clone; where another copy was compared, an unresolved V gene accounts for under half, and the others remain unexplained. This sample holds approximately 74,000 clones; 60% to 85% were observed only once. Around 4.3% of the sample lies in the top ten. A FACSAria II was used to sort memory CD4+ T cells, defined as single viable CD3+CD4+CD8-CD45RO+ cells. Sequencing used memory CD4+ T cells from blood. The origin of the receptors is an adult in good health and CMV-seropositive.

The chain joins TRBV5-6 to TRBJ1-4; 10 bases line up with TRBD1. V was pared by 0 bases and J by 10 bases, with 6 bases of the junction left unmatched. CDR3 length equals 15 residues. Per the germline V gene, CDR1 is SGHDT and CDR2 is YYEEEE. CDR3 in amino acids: CASSLAGTGVGKLFF. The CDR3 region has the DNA TGTGCCAGCAGCTTGGCAGGGACAGGGGTTGGAAAACTGTTTTTT.

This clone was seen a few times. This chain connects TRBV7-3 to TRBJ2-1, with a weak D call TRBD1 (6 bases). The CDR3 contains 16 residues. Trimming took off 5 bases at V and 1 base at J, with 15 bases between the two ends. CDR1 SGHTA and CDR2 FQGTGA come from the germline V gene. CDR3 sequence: CASSPTGSVSYNEQFF. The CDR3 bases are TGTGCCAGCAGCCCAACAGGGAGTGTGTCCTACAATGAGCAGTTCTTC.

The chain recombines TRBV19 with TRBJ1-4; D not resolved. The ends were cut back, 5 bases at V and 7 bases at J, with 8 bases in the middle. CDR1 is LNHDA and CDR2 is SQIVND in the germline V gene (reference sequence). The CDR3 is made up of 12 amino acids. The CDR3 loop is CASSRTSEKLFF. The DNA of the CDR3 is TGTGCCAGTAGTCGCACGTCTGAAAAACTGTTTTTT.

DNA for the CDR3: TGTGCCAGCAGCCGAGGGACAGGGGGAGAGACCCAGTACTTC. It translates to CASSRGTGGETQYF. J is TRBJ2-5 and V is TRBV7-6; TRBD1 matches 11 bases. The CDR3 extends over 14 amino acids. The J segment lost 4 bases and the V segment lost 5 bases, leaving 3 bases of the junction unmatched. CDR1 is SGHVS, CDR2 FNYEAQ, per germline.

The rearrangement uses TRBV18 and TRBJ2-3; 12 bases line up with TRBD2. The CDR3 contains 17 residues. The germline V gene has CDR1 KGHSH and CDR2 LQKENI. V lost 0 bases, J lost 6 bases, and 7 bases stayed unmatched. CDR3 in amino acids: CASSPPTSGSRTDTQYF. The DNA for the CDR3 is TGTGCCAGCTCACCACCGACTAGCGGGAGTCGAACTGATACGCAGTATTTT.

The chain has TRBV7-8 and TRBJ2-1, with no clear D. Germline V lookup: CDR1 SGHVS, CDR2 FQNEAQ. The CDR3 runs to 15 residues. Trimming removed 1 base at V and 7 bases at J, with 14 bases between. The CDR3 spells CASSLGDNSGNEQFF. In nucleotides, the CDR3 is TGTGCCAGCAGCTTAGGAGACAACTCGGGTAATGAGCAGTTCTTC.

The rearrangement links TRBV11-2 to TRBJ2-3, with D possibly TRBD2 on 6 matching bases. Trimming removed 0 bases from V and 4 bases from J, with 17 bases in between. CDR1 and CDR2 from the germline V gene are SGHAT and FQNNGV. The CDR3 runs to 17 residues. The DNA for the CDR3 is TGTGCCAGCAGCTTAGATGCGGCGGTACTAGCAGCAGATACGCAGTATTTT. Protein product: CASSLDAAVLAADTQYF.